The next 28 T cell receptor beta chains were all read from a single sample in a study of cytotoxic CD8 clonotypes in ibrutinib-treated CLL. Using immunoSEQ multiplex PCR, the repertoire was profiled, and TCRdb retains in-frame clones only, with some absent. This sample has tens of thousands of clones, with around 60% found just once. This specimen was PBMCs, taken after 12 months of ibrutinib treatment. The receptors come from a human donor with chronic lymphocytic leukemia.

About this clone itself: This sample includes further DNA sequences coding for the same CDR3. The chain joins TRBV6-1 to TRBJ1-5; D unresolved. Trimming took 7 bases from V and 0 from J, leaving 10 bases between them. CDR3 size: 14 residues. Germline loops: CDR1 MNHNS, CDR2 SASEGT. The CDR3 loop reads CASNPTGSNQPQHF. In DNA, the CDR3 is TGTGCCAGCAATCCGACGGGTAGCAATCAGCCCCAGCATTTT.

The rearrangement uses TRBV5-4 and TRBJ2-3; a possible D gene is TRBD1 (6 bases). Germline CDR1 is SGHNT and CDR2 is YYREEE (reference sequence). Trimming took 0 bases from V and 2 from J, leaving 10 bases between them. CDR3 size: 15 residues. This chain's CDR3 is CASSLVGGFTDTQYF. CDR3 nucleotides: TGTGCCAGCAGCTTGGTAGGGGGTTTCACAGATACGCAGTATTTT.

This rearrangement joins TRBV7-9 to TRBJ1-4; unclear D gene. This CDR3 is built from 15 residues. V was clipped by 5 bases and J by 1 base, with 11 bases between them. The germline V gene has CDR1 SEHNR and CDR2 FQNEAQ (reference sequence). The CDR3 is CASSPEGRTNEKLFF. The CDR3 DNA is TGTGCCAGCAGCCCCGAGGGCCGAACTAATGAAAAACTGTTTTTT.

This clone was counted between two and nine times. V and J are TRBV28 and TRBJ1-2, with D maybe TRBD1 (6 bases). V gave up 6 bases and J gave up 8 bases, with 19 bases separating them. From germline, CDR1 is MDHEN and CDR2 SYDVKM. The length of the CDR3 is 14 residues. CDR3 nucleotides: TGTGCCAGCAGACTCCTACAGGGAGGGCGCGGCTACACCTTC. This encodes CASRLLQGGRGYTF.

V gene TRBV5-1 combines with J gene TRBJ2-3; D possibly corresponds to TRBD1 (5 bases). This CDR3 is built from 16 residues. Germline lookup yields CDR1 SGHRS and CDR2 YFSETQ. The V and J ends lost 1 base and 0 bases respectively, with 12 bases between them. The CDR3 loop is CASSLRGGASTDTQYF. CDR3 in DNA: TGCGCCAGCAGCTTGAGGGGCGGAGCGAGCACAGATACGCAGTATTTT. The whole variable domain, remainder taken from reference TRBV5-1 and TRBJ2-3, is KAGVTQTPRYLIKTRGQQVTLSCSPISGHRSVSWYQQTPGQGLQFLFEYFSETQRNKGNFPGRFSGRQFSNSRSEMNVSTLELGDSALYLCASSLRGGASTDTQYFGPGTRLTVL.

The CDR3 region is CASSPGGGYDGNTIYF. CDR3 DNA sequence: TGCGCCAGCAGCCCGGGGGGAGGATACGATGGAAACACCATATATTTT. The chain is built from TRBV5-1 and TRBJ1-3, with D perhaps matching TRBD1 (5 bases). Germline values: CDR1 SGHRS, CDR2 YFSETQ. The V gene lost 4 bases and the J gene lost 3 bases, with 17 bases spanning the gap. CDR3 length: 16 amino acids. Variable domain in full (rest from reference TRBV5-1 and TRBJ1-3): KAGVTQTPRYLIKTRGQQVTLSCSPISGHRSVSWYQQTPGQGLQFLFEYFSETQRNKGNFPGRFSGRQFSNSRSEMNVSTLELGDSALYLCASSPGGGYDGNTIYFGEGSWLTVV.

The genes are TRBV18 and TRBJ2-3; D not resolved. Deletions cut 6 bases from V and 0 bases from J, with 1 base between. CDR1 and CDR2 (germline): KGHSH, LQKENI. The CDR3 contains 11 residues. The CDR3 DNA reads as TGTGCCAGCTCTAGCACAGATACGCAGTATTTT. This encodes CASSSTDTQYF.

There are a few counts of this clone. J is TRBJ2-7 and V is TRBV6-1, with 9 positions matching TRBD1. CDR3 length: 15 amino acids. Germline-derived CDR1 and CDR2 are MNHNS and SASEGT. J was trimmed by 3 bases and V by 4 bases; bases with no gene match: 7. CDR3 loop: CASSAVPGQGYEQYV. CDR3 in DNA: TGTGCCAGCAGTGCGGTACCGGGACAGGGCTACGAGCAGTACGTC.

The sample holds a few counts of this clone. V usage is TRBV10-1 and J usage is TRBJ2-7, with 14 nucleotides matching TRBD2. V dropped 2 bases and J dropped 5; count of bases not matched to a gene: 8. Per the germline V gene, CDR1 is WNHNN and CDR2 is SYGVQD (reference sequence). The CDR3 is 17 residues long. In nucleotides, the CDR3 is TGCGCCAGCAGTGAGCCTGGGACTAGCGGGAGTGGCGACGAGCAGTACTTC. This sequence encodes CASSEPGTSGSGDEQYF.

This clone was found many times. The chain couples TRBV7-2 to TRBJ2-3; 10 bases are a match to TRBD2. Germline trimming cut 8 bases from V and 4 bases from J; bases unmatched to any gene: 3. CDR1 and CDR2 (germline): SGHTA, FQGNSA. This CDR3 has 13 amino acids. As DNA, the CDR3 is TGTGCCAGCCTAGCGGGAGCCTCAGATACGCAGTATTTT. Translated, it gives CASLAGASDTQYF.

The CDR3 nucleotides read TGTGCCAGCAGCTCCGACAGGGCTTTGGCTGAAGCTTTCTTT. Protein product: CASSSDRALAEAFF. The chain uses TRBV11-2 and TRBJ1-1; 7 bases align to TRBD1. The V and J ends lost 4 bases and 6 bases, in that order; junction bases with no gene match: 8. The CDR3 is 14 amino acids. Germline V gives CDR1 SGHAT, CDR2 FQNNGV.

This clone was picked up one time. The rearrangement uses TRBV7-9 and TRBJ2-7; 7 positions agree with TRBD2. The CDR3 is made up of 14 amino acids. The ends lost 6 bases at V and 3 bases at J; junction bases unmatched: 8. CDR1 and CDR2 (germline): SEHNR, FQNEAQ (reference sequence). The CDR3 DNA reads TGTGCCAGCAGTTTCGCGGGAGCGGGCTACGAGCAGTACTTC. Encoded protein: CASSFAGAGYEQYF.

V and J are TRBV19 and TRBJ1-5, with D perhaps TRBD1 (5 bases). Trimming stripped 5 bases from V and 0 bases from J, with 8 bases between. CDR1 and CDR2 from the germline V gene are LNHDA and SQIVND (reference sequence). The CDR3 runs to 14 residues. CDR3 protein: CASSWGVSNQPQHF. The CDR3 coding sequence is TGTGCCAGTAGTTGGGGCGTTAGCAATCAGCCCCAGCATTTT.

The genes are TRBV10-2 and TRBJ2-2; 7 bases line up with TRBD1. The trim removed 5 bases at V and 5 bases at J, leaving 11 bases unmatched. Germline assignment: CDR1 WSHSY and CDR2 SAAADI. The CDR3 loop spans 16 amino acids. The CDR3 DNA reads TGCGCCAGCAGTCACTCTGGACAGGTCTTGACCGGGGAGCTGTTTTTT. It encodes CASSHSGQVLTGELFF.

CDR3: CASSYSTPRAEAFF. CDR3 nucleotide sequence: TGTGCCAGCAGTTACTCGACACCTAGGGCTGAAGCTTTCTTT. This chain joins TRBV6-5 and TRBJ1-1; D is undetermined. The V and J ends lost 0 bases and 6 bases respectively, with 11 bases between them. Germline lookup yields CDR1 MNHEY and CDR2 SVGAGI. The CDR3 length is 14 residues.

The V gene is TRBV29-1, the J gene TRBJ1-2, with unresolved D. The length of the CDR3 is 13 residues. Germline CDR1 SQVTM, CDR2 ANQGSEA. V lost 4 bases and J 0 bases, leaving 9 bases between the germline ends. CDR3 sequence reads: CSVVTAANYGYTF. The DNA for the CDR3 is TGCAGCGTTGTTACAGCAGCTAACTATGGCTACACCTTC.

The chain employs TRBV6-1 and TRBJ2-5, with TRBD1 identical over 10 bases. V lost 0 bases and J lost 6; bases outside the gene matches: 10. There are 17 residues in the CDR3. Germline CDR1 reads MNHNS; CDR2 reads SASEGT. The CDR3 DNA reads TGTGCCAGCAGTGAAGCGGTGCCGGACAGGGGGGTACAGACCCAGTACTTC. This codes for CASSEAVPDRGVQTQYF.

Relative to its sample, this clone is medium-sized. The V call is TRBV19, the J call TRBJ1-5; no clear D. The CDR3 has 15 residues. The V gene's germline CDR1 is LNHDA and CDR2 SQIVND (reference sequence). V was clipped by 6 bases and J by 7 bases, with 19 bases between them. The CDR3 DNA reads as TGTGCCAGTAGCTTTTCAACACTACTCGGACAGCCCCAGCATTTT. Its translation is CASSFSTLLGQPQHF.

This clone appeared a few times. This chain connects TRBV7-9 to TRBJ2-1; D call uncertain. The ends were cut back, 3 bases at V and 6 bases at J, with 9 bases in the middle. Germline lookup yields CDR1 SEHNR and CDR2 FQNEAQ (reference sequence). CDR3 length equals 13 residues. The CDR3 DNA reads as TGTGCCAGCAGCTTTCTCCCGAGCAATGAGCAGTTCTTC. Protein product: CASSFLPSNEQFF.

The chain uses TRBV6-4 and TRBJ2-2; D is unresolved. The CDR3 totals 14 residues. With 5 bases removed from V and 1 base from J, the gap between germline ends came to 8 bases. CDR1 MRHNA and CDR2 SNTAGT come from the germline V gene. CDR3 DNA: TGTGCCAGCAGTACCGATGGGAACACCGGGGAGCTGTTTTTT. This codes for CASSTDGNTGELFF.

This chain joins TRBV7-6 and TRBJ2-1, with 13 positions matching TRBD2. The CDR3 is 17 amino acids. V trimming: 4 bases; J trimming: 3 bases; junction bases outside the gene matches: 6. Germline CDR1 and CDR2: SGHVS and FNYEAQ. The CDR3 nucleotides are TGTGCCAGCAGCTCTCCCGGGACTAGCGGGATCTACAATGAGCAGTTCTTC. As protein: CASSSPGTSGIYNEQFF.

The rearrangement links TRBV7-8 to TRBJ1-2; the match to TRBD1 covers 7 bases. With V trimmed by 0 bases and J by 5 bases, 6 bases remained unmatched. Germline V gene data show CDR1 as SGHVS and CDR2 as FQNEAQ. The CDR3 has 15 amino acids. CDR3 loop: CASSLAGRGKYGYTF. CDR3 bases: TGTGCCAGCAGCTTAGCCGGCAGGGGGAAGTATGGCTACACCTTC.

The chain recombines TRBV5-8 with TRBJ1-1; no clear D gene. This CDR3 is 16 amino acids long. Germline V CDR1 and CDR2: SGHTS, YDEGEE. Between the trimmed V and J ends, which lost 0 bases and 1 base, there was a span of 13 bases. The DNA of the CDR3 is TGTGCCAGCAGCTTGGACCCCTCGATGGCGAACACTGAAGCTTTCTTT. This codes for CASSLDPSMANTEAFF.

This clone was recorded many times. The chain combines TRBV5-4 with TRBJ2-2, with D possibly TRBD2 on 5 matching bases. Germline loops: CDR1 SGHNT, CDR2 YYREEE (reference sequence). This CDR3 comprises 16 residues. With 5 bases removed from V and 4 bases from J, the gap between germline ends came to 18 bases. The CDR3 nucleotides read TGTGCCAGCAGGGCCGGGAACGCAAGAGGCACCGGGGAGCTGTTTTTT. This sequence encodes CASRAGNARGTGELFF.

The CDR3: CASSVGTAEAFF. The CDR3 DNA reads as TGCGCCAGCAGTGTTGGGACTGCTGAAGCTTTCTTT. The genes are TRBV10-2 and TRBJ1-1; TRBD1 is a possible D gene (5 bases). The CDR3 consists of 12 residues. In germline, CDR1 is WSHSY, CDR2 SAAADI. The ends were cut back, 4 bases at V and 6 bases at J, with 9 bases in the middle.

The chain combines TRBV29-1 with TRBJ1-1; D is possibly TRBD1 (6 bases). This CDR3 comprises 12 residues. V lost 7 bases and J lost 1, with 10 bases in between. Germline CDR1 is SQVTM and CDR2 is ANQGSEA. CDR3 region: CSGYRANTEAFF. In DNA, the CDR3 is TGCAGCGGGTACAGGGCGAACACTGAAGCTTTCTTT.

This clone was seen repeatedly, ten times or more. The CDR3 DNA reads as TGTGCCAGCAGTCCCCTCAGCGGTCCGGGACAGGTTAATGAAAAACTGTTTTTT. Its protein product is CASSPLSGPGQVNEKLFF. The rearrangement uses TRBV25-1 and TRBJ1-4, with 8 bases fitting TRBD1. The CDR3 loop spans 18 amino acids. The junction had 15 bases not matched to a gene; V was cut back by 5 bases and J by 4 bases. The germline V gene encodes CDR1 MGHDK and CDR2 SYGVNS.

V gene TRBV30 combines with J gene TRBJ1-1; TRBD1 is a possible D gene (5 bases). Germline CDR1 is GTSNPN and CDR2 is SVGIG (reference sequence). The CDR3 has 13 amino acids. V gave up 7 bases and J gave up 5 bases, with 17 bases separating them. CDR3: CASKPGPQTEAFF. CDR3 coding DNA: TGTGCCTCCAAACCGGGGCCACAGACTGAAGCTTTCTTT.